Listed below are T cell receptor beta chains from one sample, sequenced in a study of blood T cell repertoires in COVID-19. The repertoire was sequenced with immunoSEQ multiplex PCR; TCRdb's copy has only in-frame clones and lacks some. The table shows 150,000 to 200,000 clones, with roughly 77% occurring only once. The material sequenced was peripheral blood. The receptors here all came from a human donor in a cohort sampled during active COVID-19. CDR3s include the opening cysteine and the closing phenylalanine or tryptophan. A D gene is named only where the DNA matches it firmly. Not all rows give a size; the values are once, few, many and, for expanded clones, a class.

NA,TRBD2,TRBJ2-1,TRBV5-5,TGTGCCAGCAGCTTGGGCGGGAGGAACTACAATGAGCAGTTCTTC,CASSLGGRNYNEQFF
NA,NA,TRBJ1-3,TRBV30,TGTGCCTGGTGTATGCCCGGGAGGCAGCCTGGAAACACCATATATTTT,CAWCMPGRQPGNTIYF
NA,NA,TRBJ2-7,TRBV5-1,TGCGCCAGCAGCTGGGAGGGGGGTTACGAGCAGTACTTC,CASSWEGGYEQYF
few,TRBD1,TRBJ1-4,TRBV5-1,TGCGCCAGCAGTTCGGGACAGCCAAATGATGGACTGTTTTTT,CASSSGQPNDGLFF
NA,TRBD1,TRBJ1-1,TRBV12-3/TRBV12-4,TGTGCCAGCAGTACGACAGGGCACACTGAAGCTTTCTTT,CASSTTGHTEAFF
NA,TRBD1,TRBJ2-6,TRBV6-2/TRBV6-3,TGTGCCAGCAGCTCCGGGCGAGGGACAGCTGGGGCCAACGTCCTGACTTTC,CASSSGRGTAGANVLTF
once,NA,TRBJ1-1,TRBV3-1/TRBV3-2,TGTGCCAGCAGCCAAGGGACAGTAGGCACTGAAGCTTTCTTT,CASSQGTVGTEAFF
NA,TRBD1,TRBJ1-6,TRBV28,TGTGCCAGCAGTCCACCAGGGACAGTCTCGAATTCACCCCTCCACTTT,CASSPPGTVSNSPLHF
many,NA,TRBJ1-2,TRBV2,TGTGCCAGCAGTGATACCCCCAGGGCCCCGTATGGCTACACCTTC,CASSDTPRAPYGYTF
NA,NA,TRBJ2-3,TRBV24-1,TGTGCCACCAGTGATTTGGGAGGGGCCGGCACAGATACGCAGTATTTT,CATSDLGGAGTDTQYF
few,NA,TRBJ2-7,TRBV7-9,TGTGCCAGCAGCGGCTTGGGCCTGGACGAGCAGTACTTC,CASSGLGLDEQYF
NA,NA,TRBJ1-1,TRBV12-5,TGTGCTAGTGCCACATCGAGGGAATTAGGCACTGAAGCTTTCTTT,CASATSRELGTEAFF
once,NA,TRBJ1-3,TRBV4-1,TGCGCCAGCAGCCAAGAGGAGGTTTCTGGAAACACCATATATTTT,CASSQEEVSGNTIYF
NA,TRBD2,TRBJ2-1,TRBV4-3,TGCGCCAGCAGCCAAGTACTAGCGACTGAGCAGTTCTTC,CASSQVLATEQFF
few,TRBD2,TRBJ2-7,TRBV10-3,TGTGCCATCAGTCCGGGACTAGCGGGAGACGAGCAGTACTTC,CAISPGLAGDEQYF
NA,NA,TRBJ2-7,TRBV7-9,TGTGCCAGCAGCCCAGGACTGTCCTCCTACGAGCAGTACTTC,CASSPGLSSYEQYF
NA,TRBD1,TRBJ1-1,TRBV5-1,TGCGCCAGCAGCTTAATCCCCGGGACAGGGGGGTTCCCAACGAACACTGAAGCTTTCTTT,CASSLIPGTGGFPTNTEAFF
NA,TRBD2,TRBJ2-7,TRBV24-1,TGTGCCACCAGTGTGGCGGGAGGGCTCTACGAGCAGTACTTC,CATSVAGGLYEQYF